This T cell receptor beta chain was identified during a study of blood T cell repertoires in COVID-19. Looking at the study overall: In each case, the material was cDNA or gDNA derived from T cells, B-cell-depleted T cells, or PBMCs.

Everyone who took part was roughly 18 to 100 years old, and they came from roughly 25 US areas. Participants had their cohort set by participant-reported clinical history. Measured with immunoSEQ multiplex PCR; TCRdb has only the in-frame clones, and not every one. This table has 200,000 to 250,000 clones, approximately 80% appearing once. V was cut by 2 bases and J by 7 bases, with 5 bases left in between. This CDR3 contains 12 residues. Germline-derived CDR1 and CDR2 are SGHNT and YENEEA. The sample taken for sequencing was PBMCs or T cells enriched from blood (not recorded which). The rearrangement joins TRBV11-3 to TRBJ2-2; D call uncertain. The source is a man aged 60-69 years who had recovered from COVID-19. The CDR3 region is CASSLSYGELFF. CDR3 nucleotide sequence: TGTGCCAGCAGCTTATCGTACGGGGAGCTGTTTTTT.